Sequencing of this T cell receptor (beta chain) was carried out in a study of T cells in Graves' hyperthyroidism and ophthalmopathy (dated by TCRdb to between 2017 and 2020). Notes on the research overall: Peripheral blood was collected at initial diagnosis, before any treatment. A discovery cohort of about 100 patients, roughly 40 with Graves' ophthalmopathy and more than 55 with stable Graves' hyperthyroidism, was used to find distinguishing TCR V-J signatures. Prospective prediction of ophthalmopathy was tested in an independent validation cohort of approximately 19 hyperthyroidism patients and roughly 16 patients who later progressed to ophthalmopathy. For training and testing, the 100 or so patients in the discovery cohort were randomly divided in a 7:3 ratio. In more than five Graves' hyperthyroidism patients, the study also compared T-cell repertoires from thyroid tissue with T-cell repertoires from blood. After blood sampling, hyperthyroidism patients were treated with methimazole at a starting dose of 30 mg daily, and ophthalmopathy patients were treated with high-dose intravenous methylprednisolone. According to the paper, TCR Vbeta CDR3 sequencing was carried out on about 140 peripheral blood samples, which came from approximately 43 ophthalmopathy, under 85 hyperthyroidism and approximately 17 progressor patients. Here is what the overall study found, with its caveats: A 13 V-J signature model separated ophthalmopathy from stable hyperthyroidism, with approximately 86% sensitivity and 81.08% specificity in cross-validation and 80%/75% in testing. Sample size was not statistically predetermined, and blinding of investigators to group allocation was not performed. In validation, progression to ophthalmopathy was predicted by the model with around 70% sensitivity and just over 72% specificity, a median of around 6.5 months before onset. Most expanded thyroid clonotypes (frequency above 0.001) were also found in blood, which suggests that blood repertoires may mirror thyroid immune responses.

V and J lose 6 bases and 6 bases, and a span of 8 bases separates them. The CDR3 covers 11 residues, taking in both the cysteine and the phenylalanine. Only the CDR3 part of the read is kept: 33 bases, read in frame from the first base. The germline V gene (reference sequence) provides CDR1 DFQATT and CDR2 SNEGSKA. This clonotype was counted at least ten times. Its antigen is currently not known. Per-nucleotide qualities are absent, and no much larger clonotype sits a single base away. Graves' hyperthyroidism was defined as stable when no progression to ophthalmopathy occurred over 18 months of follow-up. Hyperthyroidism patients were newly diagnosed, with disease duration under 2 months, and aged 18 to 65 years. Exclusion was applied to patients with uncontrolled infections, other autoimmune diseases, pregnancy or lactation. Diagnoses relied on clinical symptoms, serum thyroxine and TRAb, thyroid ultrasound and orbital computed tomography. Ficoll-Paque density gradient centrifugation was used to isolate PBMCs from approximately 11 ml of fresh peripheral blood. Total RNA was extracted using Trizol reagent, and RNA quality was assessed on an Agilent 2100 Bioanalyzer.

The TCR beta CDR3 regions were amplified from RNA transcripts. The TCR CDR3 was subjected to a first round of RT-PCR using the HTBI primer set and the Qiagen OneStep RT-PCR kit. Libraries were constructed in a second round of multiplex PCR, after which size selection and purification were performed. Libraries were sequenced paired-end with 100 bp reads on an Illumina HiSeq2000. On the authors' methods: SOAPnuke was used to process the raw data, with reads discarded if the reads contained adapters or uncalled bases, had a mean Phred below 15, or lacked an exact constant-primer or identifier match. COPE v1.2.5 was used to merge high-quality paired reads, and clonotypes were defined as unique nucleotide sequences. MiTCR v1.1 was used to align clonotypes to the IMGT TRBV, TRBD and TRBJ reference segments. The analysis included only V-J combinations with a frequency above 0.0001, which together covered 99% to 99.2% of the repertoires. A TCS score was defined as the ratio of F50 (clonal expansion) to E x V (chaos), with BLOSUM62-based TCRdist applied between CDR3 peptides within each V-J. Welch's t-statistics and random forest reduced around 510 V-J features to under 15, which were used in a naive Bayes classifier (R e1071). The public reads were reprocessed in TCRdb via fastp at Q25 and MiXCR, keeping in-frame beta chains. Entries are consolidated by CDR3 protein sequence, retaining the most common genes and DNA. The V and J calls come from TCRdb's annotation, not from the publication. The sample records about 360,000 distinct CDR3 sequences, 13% of which are singletons. The leading ten clones occupy around 9.2% of the sample.

Source material: blood. The rearranged chain carries TRBV20-1 and TRBJ1-4, with the D gene too uncertain to name. The TCR originated in a woman aged 18-29 years with Graves' hyperthyroidism. The CDR3: CSASLDEKLFF. DNA sequence: TGCAGTGCCTCGTTAGATGAAAAACTGTTTTTT.